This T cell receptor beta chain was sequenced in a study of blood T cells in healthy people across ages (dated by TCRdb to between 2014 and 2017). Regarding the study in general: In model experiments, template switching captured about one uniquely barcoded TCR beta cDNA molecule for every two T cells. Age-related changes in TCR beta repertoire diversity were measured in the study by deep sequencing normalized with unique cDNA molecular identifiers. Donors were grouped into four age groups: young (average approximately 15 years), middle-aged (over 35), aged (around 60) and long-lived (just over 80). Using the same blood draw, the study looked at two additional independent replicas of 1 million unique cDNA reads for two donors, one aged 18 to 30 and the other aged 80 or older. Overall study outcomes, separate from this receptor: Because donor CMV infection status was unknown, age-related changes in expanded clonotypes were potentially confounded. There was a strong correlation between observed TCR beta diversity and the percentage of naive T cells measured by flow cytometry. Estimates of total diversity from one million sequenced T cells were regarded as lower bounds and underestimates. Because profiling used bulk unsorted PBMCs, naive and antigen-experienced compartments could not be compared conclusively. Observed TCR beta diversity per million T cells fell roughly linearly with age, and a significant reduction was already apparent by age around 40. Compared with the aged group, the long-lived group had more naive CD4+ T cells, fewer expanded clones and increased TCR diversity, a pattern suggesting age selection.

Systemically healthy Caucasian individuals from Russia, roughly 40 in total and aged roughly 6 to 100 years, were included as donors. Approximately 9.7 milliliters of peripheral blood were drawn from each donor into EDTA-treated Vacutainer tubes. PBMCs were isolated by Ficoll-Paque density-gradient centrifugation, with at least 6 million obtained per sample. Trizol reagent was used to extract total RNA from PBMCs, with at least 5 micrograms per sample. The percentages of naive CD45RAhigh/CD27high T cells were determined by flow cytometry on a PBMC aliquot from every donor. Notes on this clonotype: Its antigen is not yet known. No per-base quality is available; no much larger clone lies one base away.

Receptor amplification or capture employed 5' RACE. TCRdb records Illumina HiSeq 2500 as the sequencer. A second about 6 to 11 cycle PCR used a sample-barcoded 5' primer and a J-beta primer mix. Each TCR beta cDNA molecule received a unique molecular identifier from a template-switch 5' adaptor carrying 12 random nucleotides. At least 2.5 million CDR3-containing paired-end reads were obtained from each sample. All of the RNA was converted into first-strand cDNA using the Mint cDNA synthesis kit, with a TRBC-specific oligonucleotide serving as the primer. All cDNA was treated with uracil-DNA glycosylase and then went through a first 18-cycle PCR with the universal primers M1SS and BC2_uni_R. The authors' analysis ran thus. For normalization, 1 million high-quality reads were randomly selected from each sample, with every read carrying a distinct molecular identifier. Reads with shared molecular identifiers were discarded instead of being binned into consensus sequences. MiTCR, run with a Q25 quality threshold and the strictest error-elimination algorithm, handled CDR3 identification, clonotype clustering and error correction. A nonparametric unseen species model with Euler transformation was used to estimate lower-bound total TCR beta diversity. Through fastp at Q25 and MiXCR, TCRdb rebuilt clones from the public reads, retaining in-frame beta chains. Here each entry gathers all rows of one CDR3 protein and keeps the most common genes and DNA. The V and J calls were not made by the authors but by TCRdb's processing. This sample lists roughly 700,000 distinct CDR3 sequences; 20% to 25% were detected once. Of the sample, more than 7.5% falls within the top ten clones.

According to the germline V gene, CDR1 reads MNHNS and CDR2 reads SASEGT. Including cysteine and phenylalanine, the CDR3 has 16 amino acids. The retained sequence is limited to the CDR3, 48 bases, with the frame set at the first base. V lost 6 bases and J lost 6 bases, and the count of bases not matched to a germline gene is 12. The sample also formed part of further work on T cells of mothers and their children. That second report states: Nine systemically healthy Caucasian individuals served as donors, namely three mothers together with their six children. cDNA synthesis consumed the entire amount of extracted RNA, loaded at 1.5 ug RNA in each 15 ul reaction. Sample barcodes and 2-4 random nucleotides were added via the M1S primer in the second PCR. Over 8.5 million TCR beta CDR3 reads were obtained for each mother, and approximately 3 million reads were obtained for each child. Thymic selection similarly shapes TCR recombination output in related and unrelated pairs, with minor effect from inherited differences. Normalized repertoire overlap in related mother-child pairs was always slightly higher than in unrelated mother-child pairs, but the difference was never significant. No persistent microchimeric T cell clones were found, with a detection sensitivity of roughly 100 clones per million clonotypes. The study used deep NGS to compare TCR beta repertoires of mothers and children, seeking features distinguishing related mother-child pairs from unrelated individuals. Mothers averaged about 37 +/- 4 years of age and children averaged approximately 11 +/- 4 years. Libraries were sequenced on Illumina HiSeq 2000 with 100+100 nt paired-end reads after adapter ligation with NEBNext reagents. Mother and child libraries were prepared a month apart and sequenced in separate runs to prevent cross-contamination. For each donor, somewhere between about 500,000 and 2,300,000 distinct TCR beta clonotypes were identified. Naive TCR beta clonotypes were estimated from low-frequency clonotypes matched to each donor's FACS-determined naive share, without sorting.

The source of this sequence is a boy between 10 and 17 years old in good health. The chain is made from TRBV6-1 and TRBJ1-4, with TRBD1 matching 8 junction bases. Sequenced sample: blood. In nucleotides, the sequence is TGTGCCAGCAGACCCCCGGGACAGGAGTATTATGAAAAACTGTTTTTT. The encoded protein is CASRPPGQEYYEKLFF.